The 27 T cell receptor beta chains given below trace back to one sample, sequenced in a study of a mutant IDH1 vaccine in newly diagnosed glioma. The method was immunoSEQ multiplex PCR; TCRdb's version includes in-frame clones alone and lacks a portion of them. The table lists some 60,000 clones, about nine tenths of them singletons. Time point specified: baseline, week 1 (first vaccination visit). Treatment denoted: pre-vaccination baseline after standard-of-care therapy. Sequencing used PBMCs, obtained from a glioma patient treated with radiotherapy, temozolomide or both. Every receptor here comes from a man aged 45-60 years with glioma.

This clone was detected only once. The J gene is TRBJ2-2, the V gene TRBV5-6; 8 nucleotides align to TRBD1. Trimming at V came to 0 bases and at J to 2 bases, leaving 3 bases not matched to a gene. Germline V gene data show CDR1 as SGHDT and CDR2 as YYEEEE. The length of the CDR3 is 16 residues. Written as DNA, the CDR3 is TGTGCCAGCAGCTTGGTCAGGGGGCTTAACACCGGGGAGCTGTTTTTT. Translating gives CASSLVRGLNTGELFF.

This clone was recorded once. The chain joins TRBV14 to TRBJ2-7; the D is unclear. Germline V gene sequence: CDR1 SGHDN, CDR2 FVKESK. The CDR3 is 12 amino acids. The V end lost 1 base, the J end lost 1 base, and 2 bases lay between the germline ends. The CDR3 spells CASSQVSYEQYF. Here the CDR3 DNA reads TGTGCCAGCAGCCAAGTTTCCTACGAGCAGTACTTC.

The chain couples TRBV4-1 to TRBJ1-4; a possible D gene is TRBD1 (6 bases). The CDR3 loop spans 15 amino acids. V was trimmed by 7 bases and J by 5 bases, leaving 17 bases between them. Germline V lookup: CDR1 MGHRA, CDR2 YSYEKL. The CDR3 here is CASTRGGGYNEKLFF. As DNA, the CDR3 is TGCGCCAGCACCCGGGGAGGGGGTTACAATGAAAAACTGTTTTTT.

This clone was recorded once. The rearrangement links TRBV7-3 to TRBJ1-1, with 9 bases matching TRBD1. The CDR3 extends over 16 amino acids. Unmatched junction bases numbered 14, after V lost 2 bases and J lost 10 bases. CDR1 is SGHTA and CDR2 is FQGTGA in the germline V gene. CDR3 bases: TGTGCCAGCAGCTTAGGCGGGACAGGGAAGACATCGGTAGCTTTCTTT. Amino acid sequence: CASSLGGTGKTSVAFF.

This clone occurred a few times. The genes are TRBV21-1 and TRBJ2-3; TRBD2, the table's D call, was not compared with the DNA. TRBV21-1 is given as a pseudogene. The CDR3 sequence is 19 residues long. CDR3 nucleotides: TGTGCCAGCAGCAAAGACGGTAGCGGGAAGGGGGGACCCACAGATACGCAGTATTTT. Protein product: CASSKDGSGKGGPTDTQYF.

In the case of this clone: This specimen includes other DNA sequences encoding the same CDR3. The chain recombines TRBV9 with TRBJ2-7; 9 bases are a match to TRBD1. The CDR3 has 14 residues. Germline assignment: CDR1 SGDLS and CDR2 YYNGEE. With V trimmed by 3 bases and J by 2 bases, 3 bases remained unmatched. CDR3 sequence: CASSAGQGTYEQYF. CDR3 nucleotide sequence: TGTGCCAGCAGCGCTGGACAGGGGACCTACGAGCAGTACTTC.

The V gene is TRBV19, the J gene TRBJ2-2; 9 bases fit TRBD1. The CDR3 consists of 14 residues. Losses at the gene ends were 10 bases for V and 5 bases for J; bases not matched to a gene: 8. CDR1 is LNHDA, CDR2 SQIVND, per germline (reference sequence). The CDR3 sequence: CATVTGGGTGELFF. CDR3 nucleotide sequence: TGTGCCACTGTTACAGGGGGCGGAACCGGGGAGCTGTTTTTT.

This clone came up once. The CDR3 reads CASSFRGNTQYF. The CDR3 bases are TGTGCCAGCAGCTTCAGGGGGAATACGCAGTATTTT. The chain employs TRBV5-4 and TRBJ2-3, with 7 bases that match TRBD1. The CDR3 contains 12 residues. CDR1 and CDR2 (germline): SGHNT, YYREEE (reference sequence). V lost 2 bases to trimming and J lost 7 bases; unmatched junction nucleotides: 1. Looking up the rest from reference TRBV5-4 and TRBJ2-3 gives the full variable domain: ETGVTQSPTHLIKTRGQQVTLRCSSQSGHNTVSWYQQALGQGPQFIFQYYREEENGRGNFPPRFSGLQFPNYSSELNVNALELDDSALYLCASSFRGNTQYFGPGTRLTVL.

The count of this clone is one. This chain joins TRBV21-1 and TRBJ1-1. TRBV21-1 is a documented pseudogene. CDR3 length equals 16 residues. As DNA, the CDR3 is TGTGCCAGCAGCTGGGCCGGCGGGAGGGGCCCTAAAAAAGCTTTCTTT. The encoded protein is CASSWAGGRGPKKAFF.

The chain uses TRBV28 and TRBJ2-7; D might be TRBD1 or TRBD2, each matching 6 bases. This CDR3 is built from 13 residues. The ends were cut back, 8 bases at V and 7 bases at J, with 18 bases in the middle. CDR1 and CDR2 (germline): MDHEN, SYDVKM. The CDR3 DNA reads TGTGCCAGCGGGATAGCGGTTACAGGGGAGCAGTACTTC. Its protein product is CASGIAVTGEQYF.

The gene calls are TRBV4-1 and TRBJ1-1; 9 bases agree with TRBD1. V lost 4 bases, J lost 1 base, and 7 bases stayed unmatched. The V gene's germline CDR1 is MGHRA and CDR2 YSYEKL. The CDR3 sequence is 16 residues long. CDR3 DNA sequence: TGCGCCAGCAGCCGGCCGGGACAGGGAGGGAACACTGAAGCTTTCTTT. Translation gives CASSRPGQGGNTEAFF.

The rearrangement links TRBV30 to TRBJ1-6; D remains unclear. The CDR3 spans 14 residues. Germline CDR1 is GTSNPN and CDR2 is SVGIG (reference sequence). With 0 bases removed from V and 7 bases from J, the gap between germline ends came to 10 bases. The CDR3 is CAWSVGTVNSPLHF. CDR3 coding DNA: TGTGCCTGGAGTGTTGGTACAGTAAATTCACCCCTCCACTTT.

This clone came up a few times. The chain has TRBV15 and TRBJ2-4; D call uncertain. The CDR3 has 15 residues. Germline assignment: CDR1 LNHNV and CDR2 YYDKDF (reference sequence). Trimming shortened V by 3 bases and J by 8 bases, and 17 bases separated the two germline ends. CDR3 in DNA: TGTGCCACCAGCAGTGGTCCCGGGCCTGGGGACATTCAGTACTTC. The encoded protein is CATSSGPGPGDIQYF.

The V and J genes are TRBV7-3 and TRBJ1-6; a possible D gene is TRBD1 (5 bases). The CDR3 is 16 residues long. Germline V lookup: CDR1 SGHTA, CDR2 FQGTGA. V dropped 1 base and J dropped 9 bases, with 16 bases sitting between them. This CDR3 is CASSLNGGGDTSPLHF. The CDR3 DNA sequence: TGTGCCAGCAGCTTAAACGGGGGAGGTGATACTTCACCCCTCCACTTT.

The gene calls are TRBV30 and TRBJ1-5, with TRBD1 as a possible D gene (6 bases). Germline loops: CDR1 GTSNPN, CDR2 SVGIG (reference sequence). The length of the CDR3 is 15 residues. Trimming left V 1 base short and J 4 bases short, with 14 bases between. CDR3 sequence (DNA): TGTGCCTGGAGTGATAAGGGGGGCCGTAATCAGCCCCAGCATTTT. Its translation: CAWSDKGGRNQPQHF.

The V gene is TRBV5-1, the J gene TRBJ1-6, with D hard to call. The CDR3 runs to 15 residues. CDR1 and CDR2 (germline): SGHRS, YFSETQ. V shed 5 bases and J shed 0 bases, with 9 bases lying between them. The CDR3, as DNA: TGCGCCAGCAGGGGCTCCAGCTCCTATAATTCACCCCTCCACTTT. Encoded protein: CASRGSSSYNSPLHF.

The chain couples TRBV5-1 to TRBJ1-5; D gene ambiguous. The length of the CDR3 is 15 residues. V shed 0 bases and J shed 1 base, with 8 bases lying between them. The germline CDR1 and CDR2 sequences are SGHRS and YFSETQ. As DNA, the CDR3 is TGCGCCAGCAGCTTGGAATCGGGCAGCAATCAGCCCCAGCATTTT. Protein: CASSLESGSNQPQHF.

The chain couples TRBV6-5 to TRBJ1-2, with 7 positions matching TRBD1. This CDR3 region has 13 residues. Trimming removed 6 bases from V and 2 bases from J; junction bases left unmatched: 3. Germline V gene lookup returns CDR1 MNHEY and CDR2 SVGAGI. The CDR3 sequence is CASRQGVNYGYTF. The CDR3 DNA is TGTGCCAGCAGGCAGGGGGTAAACTATGGCTACACCTTC.

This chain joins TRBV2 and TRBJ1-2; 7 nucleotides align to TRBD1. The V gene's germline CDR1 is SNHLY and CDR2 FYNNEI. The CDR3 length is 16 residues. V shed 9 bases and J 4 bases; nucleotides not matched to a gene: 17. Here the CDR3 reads CASRQDLVQGPYGYTF. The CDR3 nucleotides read TGTGCCAGTCGACAGGACCTGGTACAGGGGCCCTATGGCTACACCTTC.

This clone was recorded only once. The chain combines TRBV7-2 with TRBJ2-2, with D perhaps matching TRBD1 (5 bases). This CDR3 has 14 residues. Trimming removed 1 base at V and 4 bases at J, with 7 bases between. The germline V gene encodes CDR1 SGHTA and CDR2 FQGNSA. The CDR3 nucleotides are TGTGCCAGCAGCTTAGGACAGATCACCGGGGAGCTGTTTTTT. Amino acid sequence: CASSLGQITGELFF.

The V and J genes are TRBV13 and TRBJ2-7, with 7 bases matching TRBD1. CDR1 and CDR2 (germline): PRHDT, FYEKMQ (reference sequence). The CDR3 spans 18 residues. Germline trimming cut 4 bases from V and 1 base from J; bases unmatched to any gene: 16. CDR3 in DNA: TGTGCCAGCAGCTCGATGACGACTGGGACAGCCAAATCCTACGAGCAGTACTTC. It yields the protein CASSSMTTGTAKSYEQYF. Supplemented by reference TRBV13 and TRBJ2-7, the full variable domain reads AAGVIQSPRHLIKEKRETATLKCYPIPRHDTVYWYQQGPGQDPQFLISFYEKMQSDKGSIPDRFSAQQFSDYHSELNMSSLELGDSALYFCASSSMTTGTAKSYEQYFGPGTRLTVT.

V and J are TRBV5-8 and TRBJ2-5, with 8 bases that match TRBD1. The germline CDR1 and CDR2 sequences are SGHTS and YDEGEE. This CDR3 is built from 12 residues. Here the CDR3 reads CSTLRGLETQYF. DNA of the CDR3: TGTTCCACGCTCAGGGGGCTGGAGACCCAGTACTTC. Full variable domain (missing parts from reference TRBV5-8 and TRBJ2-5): EAGVTQSPTHLIKTRGQQATLRCSPISGHTSVYWYQQALGLGLQFLLWYDEGEERNRGNFPPRFSGRQFPNYSSELNVNALELEDSALYLCSTLRGLETQYFGPGTRLLVL.

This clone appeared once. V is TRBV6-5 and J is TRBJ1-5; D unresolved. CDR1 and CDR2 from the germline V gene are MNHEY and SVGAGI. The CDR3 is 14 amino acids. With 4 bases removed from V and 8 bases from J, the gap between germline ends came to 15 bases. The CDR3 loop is CASSSLFDREPQHF. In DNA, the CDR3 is TGTGCCAGCAGTTCGCTATTCGACCGGGAGCCCCAGCATTTT.

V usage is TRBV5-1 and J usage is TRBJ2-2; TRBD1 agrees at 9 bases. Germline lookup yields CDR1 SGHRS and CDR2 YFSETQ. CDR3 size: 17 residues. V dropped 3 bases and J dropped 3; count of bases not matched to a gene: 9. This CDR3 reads CASSWTQGAPDTGELFF. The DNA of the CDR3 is TGCGCCAGCAGCTGGACACAGGGGGCGCCGGACACCGGGGAGCTGTTTTTT.

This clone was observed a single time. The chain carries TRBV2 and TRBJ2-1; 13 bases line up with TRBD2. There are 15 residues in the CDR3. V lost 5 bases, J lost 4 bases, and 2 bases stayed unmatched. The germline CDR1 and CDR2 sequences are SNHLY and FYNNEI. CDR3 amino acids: CASSQLAGGYNEQFF. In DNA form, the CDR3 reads TGTGCCAGCAGTCAACTAGCGGGAGGGTACAATGAGCAGTTCTTC.

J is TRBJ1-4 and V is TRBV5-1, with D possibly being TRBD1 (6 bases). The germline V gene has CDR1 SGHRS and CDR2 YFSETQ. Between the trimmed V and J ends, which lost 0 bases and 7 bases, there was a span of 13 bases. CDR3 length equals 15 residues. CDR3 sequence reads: CASSLGAGAGEKLFF. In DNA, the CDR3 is TGCGCCAGCAGCTTGGGAGCGGGGGCCGGTGAAAAACTGTTTTTT.

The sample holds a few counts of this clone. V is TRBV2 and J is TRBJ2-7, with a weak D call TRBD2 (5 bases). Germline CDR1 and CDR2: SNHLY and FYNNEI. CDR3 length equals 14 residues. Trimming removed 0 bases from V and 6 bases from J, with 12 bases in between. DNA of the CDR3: TGTGCCAGCAGTGAAGCGCGACGGACTGGCGAGCAGTACTTC. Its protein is CASSEARRTGEQYF.